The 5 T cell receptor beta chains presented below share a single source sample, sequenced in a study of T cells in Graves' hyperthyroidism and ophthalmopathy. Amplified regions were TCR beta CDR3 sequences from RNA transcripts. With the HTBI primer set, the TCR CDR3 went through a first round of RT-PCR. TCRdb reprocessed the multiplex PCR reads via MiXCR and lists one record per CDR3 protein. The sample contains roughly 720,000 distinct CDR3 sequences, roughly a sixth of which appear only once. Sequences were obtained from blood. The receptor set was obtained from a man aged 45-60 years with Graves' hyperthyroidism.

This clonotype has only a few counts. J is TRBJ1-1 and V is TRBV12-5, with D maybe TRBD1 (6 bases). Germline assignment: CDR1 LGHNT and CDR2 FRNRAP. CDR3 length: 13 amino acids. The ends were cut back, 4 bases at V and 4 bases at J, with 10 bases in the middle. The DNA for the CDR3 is TGTGCTAGTGGTTGGGGGCGGGGCACTGAAGCTTTCTTT. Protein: CASGWGRGTEAFF.

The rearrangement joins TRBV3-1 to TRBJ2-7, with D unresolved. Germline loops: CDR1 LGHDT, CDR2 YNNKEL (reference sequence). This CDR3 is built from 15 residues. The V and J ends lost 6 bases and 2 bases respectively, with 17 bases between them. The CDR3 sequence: CASSYNQRETYEQYF. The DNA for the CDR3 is TGTGCCAGCAGTTACAACCAGCGAGAAACCTACGAGCAGTACTTC.

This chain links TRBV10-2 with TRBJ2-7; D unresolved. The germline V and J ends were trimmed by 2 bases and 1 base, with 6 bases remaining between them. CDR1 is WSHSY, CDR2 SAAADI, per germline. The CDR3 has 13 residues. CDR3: CASSEDVSYEQYF. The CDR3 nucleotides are TGCGCCAGCAGTGAGGACGTATCCTACGAGCAGTACTTC.

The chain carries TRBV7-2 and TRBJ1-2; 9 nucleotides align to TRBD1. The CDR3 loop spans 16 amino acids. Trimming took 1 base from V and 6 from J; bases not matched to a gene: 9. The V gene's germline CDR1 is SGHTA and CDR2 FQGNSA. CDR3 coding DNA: TGTGCCAGCAGCTTAGGACCCGGGACAGGGAAACATGGCTACACCTTC. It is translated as CASSLGPGTGKHGYTF.

CDR3 bases: TGCGCCAGCAGCTTTGGCGGGAAGGGCGGGGAGCTGTTTTTT. This gives the protein CASSFGGKGGELFF. The chain employs TRBV5-1 and TRBJ2-2; D is perhaps TRBD2 (6 bases). This CDR3 spans 14 amino acids. V was shortened by 2 bases and J by 7 bases, with 12 bases between the two germline ends. Per germline, CDR1 SGHRS and CDR2 YFSETQ.